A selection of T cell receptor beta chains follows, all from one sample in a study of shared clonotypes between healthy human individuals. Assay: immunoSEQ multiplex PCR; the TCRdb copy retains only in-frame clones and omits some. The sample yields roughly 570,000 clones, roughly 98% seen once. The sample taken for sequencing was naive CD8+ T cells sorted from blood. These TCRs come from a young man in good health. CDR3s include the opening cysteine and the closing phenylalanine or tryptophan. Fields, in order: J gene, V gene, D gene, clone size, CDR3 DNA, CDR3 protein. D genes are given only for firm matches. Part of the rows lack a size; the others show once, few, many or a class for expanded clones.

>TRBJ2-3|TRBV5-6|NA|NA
TGTGCCAGCAGCTTGGTTCGACGGAGCACAGATACGCAGTATTTT
CASSLVRRSTDTQYF
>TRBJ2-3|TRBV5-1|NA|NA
TGCGCCAGCAGCGAGAGGGGTCCTCCCACAGATACGCAGTATTTT
CASSERGPPTDTQYF
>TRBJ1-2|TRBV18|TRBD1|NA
TGTGCCAGCTTTTCCGGGACAGCAGACTATGGCTACACCTTC
CASFSGTADYGYTF
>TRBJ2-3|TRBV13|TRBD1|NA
TGTGCCAGCAGCTTAGGCCCACAGGGGGCAAGCACAGATACGCAGTATTTT
CASSLGPQGASTDTQYF
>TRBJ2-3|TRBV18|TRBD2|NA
TGTGCCAGCTCACCAAAGGAGCGTCCCATGGGGGGGACAGATACGCAGTATTTT
CASSPKERPMGGTDTQYF
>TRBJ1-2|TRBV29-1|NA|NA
TGCAGCGTTTTAAGCTATGGCTACACCTTC
CSVLSYGYTF
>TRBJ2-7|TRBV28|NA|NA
TGTGCCAGCAGTCCACAAGTCTCCTACGAGCAGTACTTC
CASSPQVSYEQYF
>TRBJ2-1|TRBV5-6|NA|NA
TGTGCCAGCAGCCTGGTACCAGAAAGTAACAATGAGCAGTTCTTC
CASSLVPESNNEQFF
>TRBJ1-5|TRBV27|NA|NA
TGTGCCAGCAGTACGCAGGGATCCAATCAGCCCCAGCATTTT
CASSTQGSNQPQHF
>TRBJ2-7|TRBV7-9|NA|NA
TGTGCCAGCAGCAACGCTCCCGGGACGGACATTTACGAGCAGTACTTC
CASSNAPGTDIYEQYF
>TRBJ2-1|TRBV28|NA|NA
TGTGCCAGCAGTTTTGCTGGGGCAAGTTACAATGAGCAGTTCTTC
CASSFAGASYNEQFF
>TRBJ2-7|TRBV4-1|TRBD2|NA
TGCGCCAGCAGCCAAGGGACTAGCGAGACCTACGAGCAGTACTTC
CASSQGTSETYEQYF
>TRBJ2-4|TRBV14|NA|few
TGTGCCAGCAGCCGACAAACCCCGGTTGGTCGGAACATTCAGTACTTC
CASSRQTPVGRNIQYF
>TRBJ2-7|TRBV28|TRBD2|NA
TGTGCCAGCAGCACGGGACTAGGTGCCTACGAGCAGTACTTC
CASSTGLGAYEQYF
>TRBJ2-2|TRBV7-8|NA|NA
TGTGCCAGCAGCCACTACCGGGACCCCCTTAACACCGGGGAGCTGTTTTTT
CASSHYRDPLNTGELFF
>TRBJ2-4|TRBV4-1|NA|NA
TGCGCCAGCAGCCAAGGCCAGGGTGAGGGCATTCAGTACTTC
CASSQGQGEGIQYF